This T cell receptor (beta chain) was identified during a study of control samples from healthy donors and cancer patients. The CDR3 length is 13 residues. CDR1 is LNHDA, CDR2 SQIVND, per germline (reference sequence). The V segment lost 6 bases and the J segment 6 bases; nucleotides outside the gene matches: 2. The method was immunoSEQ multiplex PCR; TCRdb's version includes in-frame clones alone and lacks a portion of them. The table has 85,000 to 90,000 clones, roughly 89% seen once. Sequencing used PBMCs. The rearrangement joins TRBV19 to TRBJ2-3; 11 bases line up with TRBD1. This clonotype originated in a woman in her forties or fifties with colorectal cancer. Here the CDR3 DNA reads TGTGCCAGTAGGGACAGGGGGCTTGATACGCAGTATTTT. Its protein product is CASRDRGLDTQYF.